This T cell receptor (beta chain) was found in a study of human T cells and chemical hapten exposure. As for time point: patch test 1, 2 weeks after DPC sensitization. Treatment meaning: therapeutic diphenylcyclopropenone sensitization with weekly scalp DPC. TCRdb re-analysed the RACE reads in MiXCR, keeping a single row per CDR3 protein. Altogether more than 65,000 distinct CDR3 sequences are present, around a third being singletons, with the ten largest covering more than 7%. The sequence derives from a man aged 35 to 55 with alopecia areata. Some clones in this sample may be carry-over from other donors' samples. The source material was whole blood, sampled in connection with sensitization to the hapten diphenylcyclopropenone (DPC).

The CDR3: CASRRTGGDSPLHF. CDR3 sequence (DNA): TGTGCCAGCAGACGGACAGGAGGTGATTCACCCCTCCACTTT. The J gene is TRBJ1-6, the V gene TRBV7-9, with 7 bases fitting TRBD1. Germline lookup yields CDR1 SEHNR and CDR2 FQNEAQ (reference sequence). This CDR3 is built from 14 residues. V was clipped by 6 bases and J by 8 bases; unmatched bases: 7.